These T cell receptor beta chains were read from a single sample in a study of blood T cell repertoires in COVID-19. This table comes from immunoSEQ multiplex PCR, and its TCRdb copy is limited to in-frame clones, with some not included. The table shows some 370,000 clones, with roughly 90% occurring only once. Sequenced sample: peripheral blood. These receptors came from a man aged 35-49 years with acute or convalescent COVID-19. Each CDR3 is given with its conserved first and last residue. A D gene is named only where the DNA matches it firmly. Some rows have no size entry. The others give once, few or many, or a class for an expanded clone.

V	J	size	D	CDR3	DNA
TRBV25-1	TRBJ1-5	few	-	CASRGRMEGPNQPQHF	TGTGCCAGCAGGGGCCGAATGGAGGGGCCTAATCAGCCCCAGCATTTT
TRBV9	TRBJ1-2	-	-	CASSVGRLPYGYTF	TGTGCCAGCAGCGTCGGGAGGCTCCCCTATGGCTACACCTTC
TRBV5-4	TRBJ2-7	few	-	CASSLAGNQDYEQYF	TGTGCCAGCAGTCTGGCGGGGAATCAGGACTACGAGCAGTACTTC
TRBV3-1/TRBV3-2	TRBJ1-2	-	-	CASSQPFTGPTNYGYTF	TGTGCCAGCAGCCAACCATTCACAGGGCCAACTAACTATGGCTACACCTTC
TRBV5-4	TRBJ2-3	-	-	CASSLGAGRPPSTDTQYF	TGTGCCAGCAGCTTGGGGGCAGGGAGGCCGCCTAGCACAGATACGCAGTATTTT
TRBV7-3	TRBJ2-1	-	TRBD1	CASSLTSGGSYNEQFF	TGTGCCAGCAGCTTAACATCAGGGGGCTCCTACAATGAGCAGTTCTTC
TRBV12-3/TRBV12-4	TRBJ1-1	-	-	CASSLTVNTEAFF	TGTGCCAGCAGCCTGACAGTGAACACTGAAGCTTTCTTT
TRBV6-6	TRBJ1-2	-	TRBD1	CASSPGTGQTYGYTF	TGTGCCAGCAGTCCTGGGACAGGGCAAACCTATGGCTACACCTTC
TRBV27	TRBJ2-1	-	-	CASSQGTPYNEQFF	TGTGCCAGCAGTCAAGGGACTCCCTACAATGAGCAGTTCTTC
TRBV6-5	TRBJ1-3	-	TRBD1	CASSRGSLSGNTIYF	TGTGCCAGCAGCAGGGGGAGCCTCTCTGGAAACACCATATATTTT
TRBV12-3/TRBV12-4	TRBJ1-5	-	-	CASSRPDSSAQHF	TGTGCCAGCAGTCGACCGGACTCCTCTGCCCAGCATTTT
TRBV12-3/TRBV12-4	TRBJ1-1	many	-	CASSLSAEAFF	TGTGCCAGCAGTTTGTCCGCTGAAGCTTTCTTT
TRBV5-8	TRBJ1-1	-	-	CASSFSGLQNTEAFF	TGTGCCAGCAGCTTCTCTGGGCTCCAGAACACTGAAGCTTTCTTT
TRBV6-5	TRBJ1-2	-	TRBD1	CASSYGQGAFRLYF	TGTGCCAGCAGTTACGGACAGGGGGCGTTTCGTCTTTACTTC
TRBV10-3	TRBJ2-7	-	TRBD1	CAIRAGTGSPSSYEQYF	TGTGCCATCAGGGCGGGGACAGGCTCCCCTAGCTCCTACGAGCAGTACTTC
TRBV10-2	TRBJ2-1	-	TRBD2	CASSTSGPYNEQFF	TGCGCCAGCAGCACTAGCGGGCCCTACAATGAGCAGTTCTTC
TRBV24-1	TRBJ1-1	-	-	CATRDSDSLNTEAFF	TGTGCCACCAGAGACAGCGACAGTTTGAACACTGAAGCTTTCTTT
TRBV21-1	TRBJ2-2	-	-	CARLNNREDQNTGELFF	TGTGCCAGACTCAATAACAGGGAAGATCAAAACACCGGGGAGCTGTTTTTT
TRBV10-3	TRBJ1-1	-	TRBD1	CAISVLSTGASNTEAFF	TGTGCCATCAGTGTGTTGTCAACAGGGGCATCGAACACTGAAGCTTTCTTT
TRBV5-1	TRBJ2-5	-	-	CASSLPRTQAQETQYF	TGCGCCAGCAGCTTGCCCCGCACGCAGGCCCAAGAGACCCAGTACTTC
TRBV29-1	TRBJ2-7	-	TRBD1	CSVERTGSSYEQYF	TGCAGCGTCGAAAGGACAGGGTCCTCCTACGAGCAGTACTTC
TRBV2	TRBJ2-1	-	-	CASRAEPYNEQFF	TGTGCCAGCAGGGCGGAACCCTACAATGAGCAGTTCTTC
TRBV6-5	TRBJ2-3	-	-	CASRARGTDTQYF	TGTGCCAGCAGGGCCCGGGGCACAGATACGCAGTATTTT
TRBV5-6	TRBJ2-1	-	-	CASSLAGHYDEQFF	TGTGCCAGCAGCTTGGCGGGACATTACGATGAGCAGTTCTTC
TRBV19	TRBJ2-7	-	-	CASSIGGGGPREQYF	TGTGCCAGTAGTATAGGAGGGGGAGGGCCCCGCGAGCAGTACTTC
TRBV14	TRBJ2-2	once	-	CASSQDLRTGELFF	TGTGCCAGCAGCCAAGATCTCAGGACCGGGGAGCTGTTTTTT
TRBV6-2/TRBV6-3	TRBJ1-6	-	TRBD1	CASSLRQGENSPLHF	TGTGCCAGCAGTTTGAGACAGGGTGAAAATTCACCCCTCCACTTT
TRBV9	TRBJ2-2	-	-	CASSPIQGIGGELFF	TGTGCCAGCAGCCCAATACAGGGAATCGGCGGGGAGCTGTTTTTT
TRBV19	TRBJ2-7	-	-	CASSPLTDSTAYEQYF	TGTGCCAGTAGTCCACTAACGGACAGTACGGCCTACGAGCAGTACTTC
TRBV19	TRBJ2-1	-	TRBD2	CASSRLADSSYNEQFF	TGTGCCAGTAGTCGACTAGCAGATAGCTCCTACAATGAGCAGTTCTTC
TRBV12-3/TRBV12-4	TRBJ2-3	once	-	CASTLSQADTQYF	TGTGCCAGCACGCTATCGCAGGCGGATACGCAGTATTTT
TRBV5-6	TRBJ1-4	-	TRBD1	CASSPTGAGEKLFF	TGTGCCAGCAGCCCGACAGGGGCAGGTGAAAAACTGTTTTTT
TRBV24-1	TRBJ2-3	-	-	CATSDLRGQRDTQYF	TGTGCCACCAGTGATTTGAGGGGCCAACGGGATACGCAGTATTTT
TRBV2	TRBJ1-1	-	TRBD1	CASSERTGRNTEAFF	TGTGCCAGCAGCGAACGGACAGGGAGGAACACTGAAGCTTTCTTT
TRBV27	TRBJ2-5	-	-	CASSLSDRRETQYF	TGTGCCAGCAGTTTATCGGACAGAAGAGAGACCCAGTACTTC
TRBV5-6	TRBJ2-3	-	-	CASSQALSTDTQYF	TGTGCCAGCAGCCAAGCCCTCAGCACAGATACGCAGTATTTT
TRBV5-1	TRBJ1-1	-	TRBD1	CASSRSGQGVRTEAFF	TGCGCCAGCAGCCGAAGCGGACAGGGCGTGCGCACTGAAGCTTTCTTT
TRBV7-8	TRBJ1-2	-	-	CASSFEGSPGHGYTF	TGTGCCAGCAGCTTCGAAGGATCGCCAGGGCATGGCTACACCTTC
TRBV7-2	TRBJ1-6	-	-	CASGSGGSPLHF	TGTGCCAGCGGCTCTGGGGGGTCACCCCTCCACTTT
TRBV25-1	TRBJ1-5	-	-	CASSDSLYSNQPQHF	TGTGCCAGCAGTGATTCTCTGTATAGCAATCAGCCCCAGCATTTT
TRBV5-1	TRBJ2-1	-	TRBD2	CASSSGLSGDFKGPYNEQFF	TGCGCCAGCAGCTCGGGACTCAGCGGGGACTTCAAAGGACCATACAATGAGCAGTTCTTC
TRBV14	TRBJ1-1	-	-	CASSSQLTEAFF	TGTGCCAGCAGCTCCCAACTCACTGAAGCTTTCTTT
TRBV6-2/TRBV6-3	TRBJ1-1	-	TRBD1	CASSYSLWGQANMNTEAFF	TGTGCCAGCAGTTACTCCCTTTGGGGACAGGCCAATATGAACACTGAAGCTTTCTTT
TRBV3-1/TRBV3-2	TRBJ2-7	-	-	CASSQRTDSYEQYF	TGTGCCAGCAGCCAACGGACAGACTCCTACGAGCAGTACTTC
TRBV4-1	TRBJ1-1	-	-	CASSREADTEAFF	TGCGCCAGCAGCCGGGAGGCGGACACTGAAGCTTTCTTT
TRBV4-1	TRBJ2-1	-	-	CASSHVPRRLGVNNEQFF	TGCGCCAGCAGCCATGTCCCTCGAAGACTAGGTGTGAACAATGAGCAGTTCTTC
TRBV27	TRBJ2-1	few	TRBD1	CASSWDRGNYNEQFF	TGTGCCAGCAGCTGGGACAGGGGGAATTACAATGAGCAGTTCTTC
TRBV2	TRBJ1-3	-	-	CASSDRATGNTIYF	TGTGCCAGCAGTGACAGGGCTACGGGAAACACCATATATTTT
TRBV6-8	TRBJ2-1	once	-	CASNSRVRPYNEQFF	TGTGCCAGCAACTCACGGGTCCGCCCCTACAATGAGCAGTTCTTC
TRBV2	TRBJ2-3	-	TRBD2	CAGLTSVSVGPTDTQYF	TGTGCCGGTTTAACTAGCGTCTCGGTGGGGCCCACAGATACGCAGTATTTT
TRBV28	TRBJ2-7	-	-	CASSLGRGGDEQYF	TGTGCCAGCAGTTTGGGCAGGGGTGGCGACGAGCAGTACTTC
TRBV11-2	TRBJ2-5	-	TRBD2	CASSLGAVAGGRSSETQYF	TGTGCCAGCAGCTTAGGGGCGGTAGCGGGGGGCCGTTCTTCAGAGACCCAGTACTTC
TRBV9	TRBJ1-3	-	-	CASSVGAGESGNTIYF	TGTGCCAGCAGCGTAGGCGCAGGGGAATCTGGAAACACCATATATTTT
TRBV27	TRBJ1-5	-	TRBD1	CASSFTGVGQPQHF	TGTGCCAGCAGTTTTACAGGGGTAGGCCAGCCCCAGCATTTT
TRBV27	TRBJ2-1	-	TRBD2	CASSSWDSGVYNEQFF	TGTGCCAGCAGTTCCTGGGATAGCGGGGTATACAATGAGCAGTTCTTC
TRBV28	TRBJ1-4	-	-	CASSFGGNEKLFF	TGTGCCAGCAGTTTCGGCGGTAATGAAAAACTGTTTTTT
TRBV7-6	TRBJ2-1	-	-	CASSLELAATYNEQFF	TGTGCCAGCAGCTTAGAACTAGCAGCTACCTACAATGAGCAGTTCTTC
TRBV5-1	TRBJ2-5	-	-	CASSLVPRGGETQYF	TGCGCCAGCAGCTTGGTTCCCAGGGGCGGAGAGACCCAGTACTTC
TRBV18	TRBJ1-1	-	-	CASSPRPRGGTEAFF	TGTGCCAGCTCACCACGGCCGCGGGGCGGTACTGAAGCTTTCTTT
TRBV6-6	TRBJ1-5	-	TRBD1	CASSTDRVRSNQPQHF	TGTGCCAGCAGTACCGACAGGGTAAGGAGCAATCAGCCCCAGCATTTT